The rows below give T cell receptor beta chains drawn from one sample of a study of cytomegalovirus exposure and HLA in healthy donors. TCRdb keeps only in-frame clones here, not all; method: immunoSEQ multiplex PCR. There are about 180,000 clones in the sample; roughly 82% occur only once, and around 1.2% lies in the top ten. Sample: PBMCs. The receptors come from a girl aged 2 to 9 in good health and CMV-seropositive. Each CDR3 is given with its conserved first and last residue. The D gene is left open where the match is weak. Only some rows state a clone size, as once, few, many or a class for expanded clones.

j_call d_call v_call clone_size cdr3_nt cdr3_aa
TRBJ1-5 . TRBV27 few TGTGCCAGCAGTTCCCGCCCTGAGCAGCCCCAGCATTTT CASSSRPEQPQHF
TRBJ1-1 . TRBV6-5 . TGTGCCAGCAGTTACTCGATGGGCGTAGATGAAGCTTTCTTT CASSYSMGVDEAFF
TRBJ1-3 . TRBV5-1 . TGCGCCAGCACAGGGGCCGCTGGAAACACCATATATTTT CASTGAAGNTIYF
TRBJ2-7 . TRBV5-1 . TGCGCCAGCAGCTTGGTGGGGGGGGGACAAGAGCAGTACTTC CASSLVGGGQEQYF
TRBJ2-1 . TRBV7-8 . TGTGCCAGCAGCTCCCCCAGGCGGGAACTTTACAATGAGCAGTTCTTC CASSSPRRELYNEQFF
TRBJ1-4 . TRBV19 . TGTGCCAGTAGACAAACGGGCCGGGCAGGGCAAGGGGAAAAACTGTTTTTT CASRQTGRAGQGEKLFF
TRBJ2-7 TRBD2 TRBV9 . TGTGCCAGCAGCGTAGGTTTAGCGGGAGTATATCCCTACGAGCAGTACTTC CASSVGLAGVYPYEQYF
TRBJ1-1 . TRBV6-6 . TGTGCCAGCAGACGCCAGGGATTTCGAGTTGTAACTGAAGCTTTCTTT CASRRQGFRVVTEAFF
TRBJ1-1 TRBD1 TRBV5-1 . TGCGCCAGCAGCTCAGGGACAGGGTTTGACACTGAAGCTTTCTTT CASSSGTGFDTEAFF
TRBJ2-7 . TRBV25-1 once TGTGCCAGCAGTGAATATGGCAGGGGGAGGAACGAGCAGTACTTC CASSEYGRGRNEQYF
TRBJ2-1 . TRBV28 . TGTGCCAGCAGTCCCCAGGGGAACAATGAGCAGTTCTTC CASSPQGNNEQFF
TRBJ1-2 TRBD1 TRBV11-2 . TGTGCCAGCAGCTTAGAAGGGACAGCTTCTCCTTACTATGGCTACACCTTC CASSLEGTASPYYGYTF
TRBJ1-2 TRBD1 TRBV2 . TGTGCCGGACAGGGCCTACTCTATTTCGGGGGCTACACCTTC CAGQGLLYFGGYTF
TRBJ1-2 . TRBV9 . TGTGCCAGCAGCTCCCACCCAGACTATGGCTACACCTTC CASSSHPDYGYTF
TRBJ2-3 TRBD2 TRBV4-1 once TGCGCCAGCAGCCGAATAGCGGGGAACACAGATACGCAGTATTTT CASSRIAGNTDTQYF
TRBJ2-7 TRBD2 TRBV5-1 few TGCGCCAGCAGGTCCGAGCGGGGGAGCCCCTACGAGCAGTACTTC CASRSERGSPYEQYF
TRBJ2-3 TRBD1 TRBV5-1 . TGCGCCAGCAGCTTATCCAGGGGGCGCACAGATACGCAGTATTTT CASSLSRGRTDTQYF
TRBJ2-4 TRBD1 TRBV2 . TGTGCCAGCAGGGAGCTGGGGGGACAGGCTGGAATTCTGTACTTC CASRELGGQAGILYF
TRBJ2-3 . TRBV28 . TGTGCCAGCAGAGCTAGCCCTATCACAGATACGCAGTATTTT CASRASPITDTQYF
TRBJ2-1 TRBD2 TRBV10-3 . TGTGCCATCAGTGTTCGGCGGGAGGGGAGTAATGAGCAGTTCTTC CAISVRREGSNEQFF
TRBJ1-5 . TRBV10-3 . TGTGCCATCAGTGCTGGCCAGGCTAGCAATCAGCCCCAGCATTTT CAISAGQASNQPQHF
TRBJ2-2 TRBD1 TRBV4-2 . TGTGCCAGCAGCCTTGACAGGGGGCGGTTCGGGGAGCTGTTTTTT CASSLDRGRFGELFF
TRBJ2-1 . TRBV5-4 . TGTGCCAGCAGCCAGGGACTCCCCGGCGATGATGAGCAGTTCTTC CASSQGLPGDDEQFF
TRBJ2-7 . TRBV11-2 . TGTGCCAGCAGCCACGCCCTCAGGGGTCTCTGCTTC CASSHALRGLCF
TRBJ1-5 TRBD1 TRBV6-1 . TGTGCCAGCAGTGTCCCTAACCCCTTTTTGACAGGGTTCGGCAATCAGCCCCAGCATTTT CASSVPNPFLTGFGNQPQHF
TRBJ1-3 . TRBV6-1 once TGTGCCAGCAGTGACAGGTTGAATTGGGGAAACACCATATATTTT CASSDRLNWGNTIYF
TRBJ2-7 TRBD2 TRBV19 . TGTGCCAGTAGCCCGGGGGGGGGAGGGACCTACGAGCAGTACTTC CASSPGGGGTYEQYF
TRBJ2-2 TRBD1 TRBV10-1 . TGCGCCAGCAGTGAGTTAGGACAGGCGAACACCGGGGAGCTGTTTTTT CASSELGQANTGELFF
TRBJ2-7 TRBD1 TRBV5-4 . TGTGCCAGCAGCCAAACCAGGGGGCAAGGTTACGAGCAGTACTTC CASSQTRGQGYEQYF
TRBJ2-7 TRBD2 TRBV2 few TGTGCCAGCAGTGTCGGTAGCGGGGACTCCTACGAGCAGTACTTC CASSVGSGDSYEQYF